This T cell receptor (beta chain) emerged from a study of CD8 T cells in ankylosing spondylitis. Points from the study as a whole: Earlier studies detected some motif variants in reactive arthritis synovial fluid and blood. Several highly homologous variants made up a TCR beta motif, and this motif appeared characteristic of ankylosing spondylitis blood.

The authors made TCR beta libraries by quantitative 5'-RACE with molecular barcodes. TCRdb re-called the 5' RACE reads with MiXCR, one entry per CDR3 protein. Of about 500,000 distinct CDR3 sequences listed, about an eighth were seen once; the top ten hold 6.8%. V lost 6 bases and J 4 bases, leaving 21 bases between the germline ends. CDR1 and CDR2 from the germline V gene are SGHNT and YENEEA. This CDR3 is built from 16 residues. This clonotype showed up just a few times. Its antigen is as yet unknown. The chain has TRBV11-3 and TRBJ2-5; D gene ambiguous. Sequenced material: blood, either unsorted or a sorted T cell fraction (not recorded which). The clonotype was recovered from a male donor with ankylosing spondylitis. Here the CDR3 reads CASSVESGSVIETQYF. The CDR3 coding sequence is TGTGCCAGCAGTGTTGAGAGTGGCTCGGTTATAGAGACCCAGTACTTC.